What follows are 2 T cell receptor beta chains derived from one specimen sequenced in a study of OX40 agonist ivuxolimab in advanced cancers. Clones were sequenced by immunoSEQ multiplex PCR, and TCRdb holds only the in-frame ones, with some missing. This table has about 50,000 clones, approximately 89% appearing once. The sample was CD4+ or CD8+ T cells sorted from blood, taken in a trial of the OX40 agonist ivuxolimab. The source of these receptors is an adult with an advanced solid tumor such as melanoma, head and neck, liver or kidney cancer.

This sequence joins TRBV7-9 and TRBJ1-1; 7 bases agree with TRBD1. In germline, CDR1 is SEHNR, CDR2 FQNEAQ (reference sequence). With 5 bases clipped from V and 4 bases from J, the junction kept 7 bases outside the gene matches. CDR3 length equals 14 residues. The CDR3 DNA sequence: TGTGCCAGCAGCCTTCAGGGGGATGGCACTGAAGCTTTCTTT. This sequence encodes CASSLQGDGTEAFF.

This sequence joins TRBV2 and TRBJ2-7; D perhaps matches TRBD1 (6 bases). CDR1 SNHLY and CDR2 FYNNEI come from the germline V gene. V lost 5 bases and J 5 bases, leaving 10 bases between the germline ends. The CDR3 has 12 residues. In DNA, the CDR3 is TGTGCCAGCAGTAAACAGGGAAACGAGCAGTACGTC. This translates into CASSKQGNEQYV.